This T cell receptor (beta chain) was sequenced during a study of shared clonotypes between healthy human individuals. Libraries were prepared by immunoSEQ multiplex PCR; TCRdb keeps only in-frame clonotypes and omits some of them. The profile covers about 560,000 clones, with around three quarters appearing a single time and more than 10% taken by the ten largest. Worth noting for this clone: The sample holds other DNA sequences that translate to the same CDR3.

Deletions cut 4 bases from V and 0 bases from J, with 8 bases between. The V gene's germline CDR1 is SNHLY and CDR2 FYNNEI. The CDR3 is 14 residues long. Sequencing used PBMCs. V and J are TRBV2 and TRBJ2-3, with D perhaps matching TRBD2 (6 bases). This TCR came from a woman in her thirties or forties in good health. Some clones in this sample may be carry-over from other donors' samples. CDR3 sequence reads: CASSVGTSTDTQYF. The CDR3 region has the DNA TGTGCCAGCAGTGTGGGGACTAGCACAGATACGCAGTATTTT.